The 10 T cell receptor beta chains in this list originate from one sample, sequenced in a study of control samples from healthy donors and cancer patients. The table came from immunoSEQ multiplex PCR; TCRdb's copy has only in-frame clones and leaves some out. This table holds 60,000 to 95,000 clones, around four fifths found once. The source material was blood. These TCRs come from a man aged 50 to 59 in good health.

J is TRBJ2-7 and V is TRBV2; no clear D gene. Germline V gene data show CDR1 as SNHLY and CDR2 as FYNNEI. The CDR3 covers 12 residues. V was clipped by 7 bases and J by 0 bases, with 7 bases between them. The CDR3 region has the DNA TGTGCCAGCAAGAGTATCTCCTACGAGCAGTACTTC. It translates to CASKSISYEQYF.

Only one count was recorded for this clone. The chain employs TRBV12-5 and TRBJ1-1; D is ambiguous. The CDR3 contains 12 residues. The ends were cut back, 3 bases at V and 7 bases at J, with 9 bases in the middle. CDR1 is LGHNT, CDR2 FRNRAP, per germline. The CDR3 region is CASGFLSGEAFF. For the CDR3, the DNA is TGTGCTAGTGGTTTTTTGTCCGGTGAAGCTTTCTTT. Filled out from reference TRBV12-5 and TRBJ1-1, the complete variable domain reads DARVTQTPRHKVTEMGQEVTMRCQPILGHNTVFWYRQTMMQGLELLAYFRNRAPLDDSGMPKDRFSAEMPDATLATLKIQPSEPRDSAVYFCASGFLSGEAFFGQGTRLTVV.

This clone appeared once. The chain combines TRBV19 with TRBJ1-2; D perhaps matches TRBD1 (5 bases). V lost 7 bases to trimming and J lost 7 bases, with 16 bases between them. The CDR3 has 13 amino acids. The germline V gene encodes CDR1 LNHDA and CDR2 SQIVND (reference sequence). The CDR3: CASKVGQGFGYTF. DNA of the CDR3: TGTGCCAGTAAGGTCGGCCAGGGCTTTGGCTACACCTTC.

The J gene is TRBJ2-1, the V gene TRBV21-1; the table's D call TRBD2 went unverified against the DNA. TRBV21-1 is assigned pseudogene status. This CDR3 region has 16 residues. The DNA of the CDR3 is TGTGCCAGCAGCAAACCCCTAGCGTACAACATCAATGAGCAGTTCTTC. It translates to CASSKPLAYNINEQFF.

This clone has a single count. The V call is TRBV24-1, the J call TRBJ2-5, with a tentative D call TRBD1 (6 bases). This CDR3 has 15 residues. V was cut by 1 base and J by 3 bases, with 11 bases left in between. The germline V gene encodes CDR1 KGHDR and CDR2 SFDVKD. The DNA for the CDR3 is TGTGCCACCAGTGATTTTCGAGGGGGTGAAGAGACCCAGTACTTC. Protein sequence: CATSDFRGGEETQYF.

The chain joins TRBV7-3 to TRBJ1-4; 8 positions agree with TRBD1. Germline V lookup: CDR1 SGHTA, CDR2 FQGTGA. The CDR3 has 17 residues. V dropped 1 base and J dropped 4; count of bases not matched to a gene: 8. The CDR3 DNA sequence: TGTGCCAGCAGCTTAATTCCCAGGGGGCAAAGTAATGAAAAACTGTTTTTT. This gives the protein CASSLIPRGQSNEKLFF.

The chain joins TRBV9 to TRBJ2-1, with D maybe TRBD2 (6 bases). Germline V lookup: CDR1 SGDLS, CDR2 YYNGEE. The CDR3 has 12 residues. V lost 3 bases to trimming and J lost 8 bases, with 9 bases between them. The CDR3 coding sequence is TGTGCCAGCAGCGCTAGCGAGTATGAGCAGTTCTTC. Amino acid sequence: CASSASEYEQFF.

This clone appeared a few times. This chain connects TRBV3-1 (or the pseudogene TRBV3-2) to TRBJ2-5; TRBD2 agrees at 7 bases. The CDR3 is made up of 16 amino acids. Germline-derived CDR1 and CDR2 are LGHDT and YNNKEL (reference sequence). The J segment lost 8 bases and the V segment lost 1 base, leaving 13 bases of the junction unmatched. CDR3 bases: TGTGCCAGCAGCCAAGGTGGGAGGGCCCCCGGTGACACCCAGTACTTC. Amino acid sequence: CASSQGGRAPGDTQYF.

This sequence joins TRBV14 and TRBJ1-4, with 10 positions matching TRBD1. Trimming removed 3 bases from V and 14 bases from J; junction bases left unmatched: 12. The CDR3 is made up of 15 amino acids. Germline V gene lookup returns CDR1 SGHDN and CDR2 FVKESK. The CDR3 spells CASSHDRGRIRSLFF. DNA of the CDR3: TGTGCCAGCAGCCACGACAGGGGGCGGATTCGGTCGCTGTTTTTT.

J is TRBJ2-7 and V is TRBV29-1, with TRBD1 as a possible D gene (5 bases). This CDR3 is built from 11 residues. V was shortened by 7 bases and J by 2 bases, with 9 bases between the two germline ends. The germline CDR1 and CDR2 sequences are SQVTM and ANQGSEA. Here the CDR3 reads CSGGEPYEQYF. As DNA, the CDR3 is TGCAGCGGGGGCGAGCCCTACGAGCAGTACTTC.